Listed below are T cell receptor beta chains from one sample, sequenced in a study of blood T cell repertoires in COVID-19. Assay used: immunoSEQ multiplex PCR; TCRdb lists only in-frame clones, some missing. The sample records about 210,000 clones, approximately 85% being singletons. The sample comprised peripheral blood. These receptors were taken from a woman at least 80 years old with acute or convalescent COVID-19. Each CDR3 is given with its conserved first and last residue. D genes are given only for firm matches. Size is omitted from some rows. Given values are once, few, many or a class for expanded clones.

cdr3_nt: TGTGCCAGCAGCCCCCTGGGACAGACTGGGAGCACTGAAGCTTTCTTT; cdr3_aa: CASSPLGQTGSTEAFF; j_call: TRBJ1-1; v_call: TRBV7-9; clone_size: few; d_call: TRBD1
cdr3_nt: TGTGCCAGCAGCGCCCAGGGGAGTGACTCCTACGAGCAGTACTTC; cdr3_aa: CASSAQGSDSYEQYF; j_call: TRBJ2-7; v_call: TRBV9; clone_size: -; d_call: -
cdr3_nt: TGTGCCAGCAGCCAGGCCTATGGCTACACCTTC; cdr3_aa: CASSQAYGYTF; j_call: TRBJ1-2; v_call: TRBV3-1/TRBV3-2; clone_size: -; d_call: -
cdr3_nt: TGTGCCAGCAGTTTAACAGGGATAACAACTAATGAAAAACTGTTTTTT; cdr3_aa: CASSLTGITTNEKLFF; j_call: TRBJ1-4; v_call: TRBV28; clone_size: -; d_call: -
cdr3_nt: TGCGCCAGCTCACGGAGTCAGGGATTAGCAACTAATGAAAAACTGTTTTTT; cdr3_aa: CASSRSQGLATNEKLFF; j_call: TRBJ1-4; v_call: TRBV10-2; clone_size: -; d_call: -
cdr3_nt: TGTGCCAGCAGCTTAGTGGCAGGGATAGCCAAAAACATTCAGTACTTC; cdr3_aa: CASSLVAGIAKNIQYF; j_call: TRBJ2-4; v_call: TRBV7-9; clone_size: -; d_call: -
cdr3_nt: TGTGCCATCAGTGAGTCTCGGCTAGCGGGAGGGAAGGAGACCCAGTACTTC; cdr3_aa: CAISESRLAGGKETQYF; j_call: TRBJ2-5; v_call: TRBV10-3; clone_size: -; d_call: TRBD2
cdr3_nt: TGCGCCAGCAGCTCCGGACTAGGGTTCATCAATGAGCAGTTCTTC; cdr3_aa: CASSSGLGFINEQFF; j_call: TRBJ2-1; v_call: TRBV5-1; clone_size: -; d_call: TRBD2
cdr3_nt: TGCGCCAGCAGCCCTAGACAGGGCTACGAGCAGTACTTC; cdr3_aa: CASSPRQGYEQYF; j_call: TRBJ2-7; v_call: TRBV5-1; clone_size: few; d_call: TRBD1
cdr3_nt: TGTGCCAGTAGTACTCGGACAGGCCGAGCTATCTCTGGAAACACCATATATTTT; cdr3_aa: CASSTRTGRAISGNTIYF; j_call: TRBJ1-3; v_call: TRBV19; clone_size: -; d_call: TRBD1
cdr3_nt: TGTGCCAGCTCGACAGGGGCCGGATACGAGCAGTACTTC; cdr3_aa: CASSTGAGYEQYF; j_call: TRBJ2-7; v_call: TRBV18; clone_size: -; d_call: TRBD1
cdr3_nt: TGTGCCAGCAGTTACGCGGGGGCCTCCTACGAGCAGTACTTC; cdr3_aa: CASSYAGASYEQYF; j_call: TRBJ2-7; v_call: TRBV6-6; clone_size: -; d_call: -
cdr3_nt: TGTGCCAGCAGCGTAGAGGGGGATGGGAATTCACCCCTCCACTTT; cdr3_aa: CASSVEGDGNSPLHF; j_call: TRBJ1-6; v_call: TRBV9; clone_size: -; d_call: -
cdr3_nt: TGCGCCAGCACCACGCCTCTAGCGGGCACAGATACGCAGTATTTT; cdr3_aa: CASTTPLAGTDTQYF; j_call: TRBJ2-3; v_call: TRBV5-1; clone_size: -; d_call: TRBD2
cdr3_nt: TGTGCCAGCAGCCAAGAAGCCGGCTACGAGCAGTACTTC; cdr3_aa: CASSQEAGYEQYF; j_call: TRBJ2-7; v_call: TRBV3-1/TRBV3-2; clone_size: -; d_call: -
cdr3_nt: TGTGCCAGCAGCCCCACTCTCTCCGACTTACGGACCCAGTACTTC; cdr3_aa: CASSPTLSDLRTQYF; j_call: TRBJ2-5; v_call: TRBV5-6; clone_size: -; d_call: -
cdr3_nt: TGTGCCTGGAGTGTACGGGGAGTCAGACAGGCTTGGGCTTTCTTT; cdr3_aa: CAWSVRGVRQAWAFF; j_call: TRBJ1-1; v_call: TRBV30; clone_size: -; d_call: -
cdr3_nt: TGTGCCAGCAGTGGGGACAGGGAAAACATTCAGTACTTC; cdr3_aa: CASSGDRENIQYF; j_call: TRBJ2-4; v_call: TRBV2; clone_size: few; d_call: TRBD1
cdr3_nt: TGTGCCATCAGTGTAAGCGGGAGCCCCTTCAATGAGCAGTTCTTC; cdr3_aa: CAISVSGSPFNEQFF; j_call: TRBJ2-1; v_call: TRBV10-3; clone_size: -; d_call: TRBD2
cdr3_nt: TGCAGCGTCCATGTCACAGGGGGTGAAGCTTTCTTT; cdr3_aa: CSVHVTGGEAFF; j_call: TRBJ1-1; v_call: TRBV29-1; clone_size: -; d_call: TRBD1
cdr3_nt: TGCGCCAGCAGCTTGGCAGGCACCGGGGAGCTGTTTTTT; cdr3_aa: CASSLAGTGELFF; j_call: TRBJ2-2; v_call: TRBV5-1; clone_size: -; d_call: -
cdr3_nt: TGTGCCAGCAGTTCCTCGGAAACAGGCTATGGCTACACCTTC; cdr3_aa: CASSSSETGYGYTF; j_call: TRBJ1-2; v_call: TRBV6-5; clone_size: once; d_call: -
cdr3_nt: TGTGCCAGCAGTATTAAGGGACAGGGGGTACAGCCCCAGCATTTT; cdr3_aa: CASSIKGQGVQPQHF; j_call: TRBJ1-5; v_call: TRBV2; clone_size: -; d_call: TRBD1
cdr3_nt: TGTGCCAGCAGTTTATCGGTCCGCCGCACTGAAGCTTTCTTT; cdr3_aa: CASSLSVRRTEAFF; j_call: TRBJ1-1; v_call: TRBV28; clone_size: -; d_call: -
cdr3_nt: TGTGCCAGCAGTTTATGGTCAGGGGACACTGAAGCTTTCTTT; cdr3_aa: CASSLWSGDTEAFF; j_call: TRBJ1-1; v_call: TRBV27; clone_size: -; d_call: -
cdr3_nt: TGCGCCAGCAGCCGTTACACCGATCAGCCCCAGCATTTT; cdr3_aa: CASSRYTDQPQHF; j_call: TRBJ1-5; v_call: TRBV4-1; clone_size: once; d_call: -
cdr3_nt: TGTGCCAGCAGCCAAGGGGGGCCGTACACTGAAGCTTTCTTT; cdr3_aa: CASSQGGPYTEAFF; j_call: TRBJ1-1; v_call: TRBV14; clone_size: once; d_call: -
cdr3_nt: TGCGCCAGCAGCCGCTTAGATGTCGCAGGAGGCTATGGCTACACCTTC; cdr3_aa: CASSRLDVAGGYGYTF; j_call: TRBJ1-2; v_call: TRBV5-1; clone_size: -; d_call: -
cdr3_nt: TGTGCCAGCAGCTACCAGGGGGGCGGCGGGGTGCCCAATGAGCAGTTCTTC; cdr3_aa: CASSYQGGGGVPNEQFF; j_call: TRBJ2-1; v_call: TRBV9; clone_size: -; d_call: -
cdr3_nt: TGTGCCAGCACCTTTAGCGGCGCGAAGACCCAGTACTTC; cdr3_aa: CASTFSGAKTQYF; j_call: TRBJ2-5; v_call: TRBV2; clone_size: -; d_call: -
cdr3_nt: TGTGCCACCAGTGACGGGTCGAACACTGAAGCTTTCTTT; cdr3_aa: CATSDGSNTEAFF; j_call: TRBJ1-1; v_call: TRBV24-1; clone_size: -; d_call: -
cdr3_nt: TGTGCCAGCAGCTTGTTGAGACAGCTGAACACCGGGGAGCTGTTTTTT; cdr3_aa: CASSLLRQLNTGELFF; j_call: TRBJ2-2; v_call: TRBV5-6; clone_size: -; d_call: -
cdr3_nt: TGTGCCAGCAGCCAAGAAAACAGGGGAGTGGGGGCCTTC; cdr3_aa: CASSQENRGVGAF; j_call: TRBJ1-2; v_call: TRBV7-9; clone_size: -; d_call: TRBD1
cdr3_nt: TGTGCCAGCAGCTCCGGACAAAACACCGGGGAGCTGTTTTTT; cdr3_aa: CASSSGQNTGELFF; j_call: TRBJ2-2; v_call: TRBV5-4; clone_size: few; d_call: -
cdr3_nt: TGTGCCAGCAGCTTAGAAGCCATTTACCCCGAAGCTTTCTTT; cdr3_aa: CASSLEAIYPEAFF; j_call: TRBJ1-1; v_call: TRBV7-9; clone_size: -; d_call: -
cdr3_nt: TGCAGTGCTAGTTGGGACAGAGCTGAGCAGTTCTTC; cdr3_aa: CSASWDRAEQFF; j_call: TRBJ2-1; v_call: TRBV20-1; clone_size: -; d_call: TRBD1
cdr3_nt: TGTGCCAGCAGCAAAGTAGACTACAATGAGCAGTTCTTC; cdr3_aa: CASSKVDYNEQFF; j_call: TRBJ2-1; v_call: TRBV21-1; clone_size: -; d_call: -
cdr3_nt: TGTGCCAGCAGTTATTATGTGGGAGCTCTTAATGAGCAGTTCTTC; cdr3_aa: CASSYYVGALNEQFF; j_call: TRBJ2-1; v_call: TRBV6-2/TRBV6-3; clone_size: -; d_call: -
cdr3_nt: TGTGCCAGCAGCTGGTCGGCGGGGGAGCCAGGGTCGCTGTTTTTT; cdr3_aa: CASSWSAGEPGSLFF; j_call: TRBJ2-2; v_call: TRBV5-5; clone_size: -; d_call: TRBD2
cdr3_nt: TGTGCCAGCAGCCCGGGGACAGGGTTTACAGATACGCAGTATTTT; cdr3_aa: CASSPGTGFTDTQYF; j_call: TRBJ2-3; v_call: TRBV5-5; clone_size: -; d_call: TRBD1
cdr3_nt: TGTGCCAGCAGCCAAAGGGGGGTAGTGACTAGCGGCTACAATGAGCAGTTCTTC; cdr3_aa: CASSQRGVVTSGYNEQFF; j_call: TRBJ2-1; v_call: TRBV14; clone_size: -; d_call: TRBD2
cdr3_nt: TGTGCCATCAGCCAGGGGGCCCTCTCTGGGGCCAACGTCCTGACTTTC; cdr3_aa: CAISQGALSGANVLTF; j_call: TRBJ2-6; v_call: TRBV10-3; clone_size: -; d_call: TRBD1
cdr3_nt: TGTGCCAGCAGCTTAGCTAGCGGGAGGGAGTATTTT; cdr3_aa: CASSLASGREYF; j_call: TRBJ2-3; v_call: TRBV11-2; clone_size: -; d_call: TRBD2
cdr3_nt: TGTGCCAGCAGCGCCCGACAGGGCCCCTACGAGCAGTACTTC; cdr3_aa: CASSARQGPYEQYF; j_call: TRBJ2-7; v_call: TRBV7-8; clone_size: -; d_call: TRBD1
cdr3_nt: TGCGCCAGCAGCCAGGGACAGGGACGGGGTGAAAAACTGTTTTTT; cdr3_aa: CASSQGQGRGEKLFF; j_call: TRBJ1-4; v_call: TRBV4-3; clone_size: -; d_call: TRBD1
cdr3_nt: TGTGCCAGCAGCTTCGCCGGAGGGAATTTCTATAATTCACCCCTCCACTTT; cdr3_aa: CASSFAGGNFYNSPLHF; j_call: TRBJ1-6; v_call: TRBV7-8; clone_size: -; d_call: -
cdr3_nt: TGTGCCAGCAGTTACTCGACAGTTCGGGAGCTGTTTTTT; cdr3_aa: CASSYSTVRELFF; j_call: TRBJ2-2; v_call: TRBV6-6; clone_size: -; d_call: -
cdr3_nt: TGTGCCAGCAGCTTGGGGGCAGGGATAGGCTACGAGCAGTACTTC; cdr3_aa: CASSLGAGIGYEQYF; j_call: TRBJ2-7; v_call: TRBV5-5; clone_size: -; d_call: -
cdr3_nt: TGTGCCAGCAGCTTCGAGGGACAGAAAGAGACCCAGTACTTC; cdr3_aa: CASSFEGQKETQYF; j_call: TRBJ2-5; v_call: TRBV5-4; clone_size: once; d_call: TRBD1
cdr3_nt: TGTGCCACCAGCAGAGATCTAAGGACAGCTAACTATGGCTACACCTTC; cdr3_aa: CATSRDLRTANYGYTF; j_call: TRBJ1-2; v_call: TRBV15; clone_size: -; d_call: -
cdr3_nt: TGTGCCATCAGGGGGACAGGGAATAATTCACCCCTCCACTTT; cdr3_aa: CAIRGTGNNSPLHF; j_call: TRBJ1-6; v_call: TRBV10-3; clone_size: once; d_call: TRBD1